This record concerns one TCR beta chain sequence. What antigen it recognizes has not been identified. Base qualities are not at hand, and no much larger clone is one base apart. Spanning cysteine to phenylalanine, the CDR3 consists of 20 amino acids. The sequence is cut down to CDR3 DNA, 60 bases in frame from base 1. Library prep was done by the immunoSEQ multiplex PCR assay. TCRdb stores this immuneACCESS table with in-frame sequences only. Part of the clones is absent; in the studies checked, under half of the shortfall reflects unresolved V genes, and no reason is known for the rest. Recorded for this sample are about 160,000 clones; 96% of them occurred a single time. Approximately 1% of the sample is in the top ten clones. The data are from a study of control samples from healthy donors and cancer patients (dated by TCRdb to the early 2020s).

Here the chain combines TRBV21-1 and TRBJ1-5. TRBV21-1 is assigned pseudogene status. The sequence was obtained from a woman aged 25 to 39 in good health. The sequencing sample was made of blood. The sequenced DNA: TGTGCCAGCAGCAAAGGGAGTGACAAAGGGAAAGCGTATAGCAATCAGCCCCAGCATTTT. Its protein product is CASSKGSDKGKAYSNQPQHF.